The sequence of this T cell receptor beta chain was determined in a study of T cells in Graves' hyperthyroidism and ophthalmopathy. Study at large: Prior to any treatment, at the point of initial diagnosis, peripheral blood was collected.

V was trimmed by 8 bases and J by 3 bases, leaving 17 bases between them. The CDR3 totals 15 residues. The germline V gene encodes CDR1 MNHEY and CDR2 SVGEGT. Using RNA transcripts as the source, TCR beta CDR3 regions were amplified. TCR CDR3 underwent first-round RT-PCR with the HTBI primer set. MiXCR, run by TCRdb on the multiplex PCR reads, gives a single entry per CDR3 protein. The sample lists hundreds of thousands of distinct CDR3 sequences, roughly an eighth occurring once. The chain carries TRBV6-2 or TRBV6-3 and TRBJ2-1, with a weak D call TRBD2 (6 bases). Sequencing was done on a sample of blood. The TCR comes from a woman between 18 and 30 years old with Graves' hyperthyroidism. CDR3 DNA sequence: TGTGCCAGCCTTTGGGACTCACCGCTCTACAATGAGCAGTTCTTC. Protein: CASLWDSPLYNEQFF.